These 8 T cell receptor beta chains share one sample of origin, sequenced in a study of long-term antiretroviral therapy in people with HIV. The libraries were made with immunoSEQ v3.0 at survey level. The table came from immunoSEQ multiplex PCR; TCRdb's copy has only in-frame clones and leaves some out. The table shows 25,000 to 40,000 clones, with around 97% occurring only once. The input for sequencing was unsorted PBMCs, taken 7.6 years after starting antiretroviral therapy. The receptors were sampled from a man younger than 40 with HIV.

The CDR3 region is CAWSRGSDEQYF. The CDR3 region has the DNA TGTGCCTGGAGTCGGGGATCCGACGAGCAGTACTTC. The chain carries TRBV30 and TRBJ2-7; a weak D match, TRBD2 (5 bases). The CDR3 has 12 amino acids. CDR1 and CDR2 from the germline V gene are GTSNPN and SVGIG (reference sequence). V lost 2 bases to trimming and J lost 5 bases, with 10 bases between them.

CDR3 protein: CASSIEGALGLYYGYTF. In DNA form, the CDR3 reads TGTGCCAGTAGTATTGAGGGGGCGCTGGGGCTTTACTATGGCTACACCTTC. The chain links TRBV19 to TRBJ1-2, with TRBD1 matching 7 bases. Per the germline V gene, CDR1 is LNHDA and CDR2 is SQIVND (reference sequence). V shed 3 bases, J shed 3 bases, and the junction held 13 bases outside the gene matches. The length of the CDR3 is 17 residues.

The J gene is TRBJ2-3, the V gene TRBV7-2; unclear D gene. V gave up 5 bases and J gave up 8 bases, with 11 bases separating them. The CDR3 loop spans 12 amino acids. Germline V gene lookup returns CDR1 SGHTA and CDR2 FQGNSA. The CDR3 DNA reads TGTGCCAGCAGCCCCCCAGTTGCTACGCAGTATTTT. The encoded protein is CASSPPVATQYF.

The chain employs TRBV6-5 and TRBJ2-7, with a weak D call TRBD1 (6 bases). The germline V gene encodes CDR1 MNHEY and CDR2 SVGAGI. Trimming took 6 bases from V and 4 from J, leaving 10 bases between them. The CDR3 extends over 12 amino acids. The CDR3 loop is CASSPQGYEQYF. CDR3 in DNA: TGTGCCAGCAGCCCACAGGGATACGAGCAGTACTTC.

This CDR3 reads CASSGYQGELDGYTF. The CDR3 nucleotides read TGTGCCAGCAGTGGGTATCAGGGGGAGTTGGATGGCTACACCTTC. V gene TRBV25-1 combines with J gene TRBJ1-2; 7 bases line up with TRBD1. CDR1 is MGHDK, CDR2 SYGVNS, per germline. The CDR3 runs 15 residues. V shed 4 bases, J shed 6 bases, and the junction held 11 bases outside the gene matches.

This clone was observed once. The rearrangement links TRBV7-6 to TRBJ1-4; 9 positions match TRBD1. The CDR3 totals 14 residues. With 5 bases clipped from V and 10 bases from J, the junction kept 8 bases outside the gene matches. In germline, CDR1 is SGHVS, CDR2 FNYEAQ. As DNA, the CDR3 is TGTGCCAGCAGCAATAGACAGGGGGGAGTAAAACTGTTTTTT. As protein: CASSNRQGGVKLFF.

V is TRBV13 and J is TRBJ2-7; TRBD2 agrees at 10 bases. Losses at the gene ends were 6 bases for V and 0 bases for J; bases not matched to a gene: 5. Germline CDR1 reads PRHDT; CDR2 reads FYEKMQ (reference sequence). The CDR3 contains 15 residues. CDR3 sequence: CASSPTSGPSYEQYF. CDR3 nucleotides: TGTGCCAGCAGTCCGACTAGCGGGCCCTCCTACGAGCAGTACTTC. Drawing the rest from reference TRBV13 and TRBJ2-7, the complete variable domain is AAGVIQSPRHLIKEKRETATLKCYPIPRHDTVYWYQQGPGQDPQFLISFYEKMQSDKGSIPDRFSAQQFSDYHSELNMSSLELGDSALYFCASSPTSGPSYEQYFGPGTRLTVT.

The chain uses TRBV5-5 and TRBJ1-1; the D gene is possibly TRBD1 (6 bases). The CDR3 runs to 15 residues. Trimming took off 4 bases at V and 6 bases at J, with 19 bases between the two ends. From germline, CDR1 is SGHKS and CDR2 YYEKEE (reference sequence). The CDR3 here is CASSPGVAGGAEAFF. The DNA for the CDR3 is TGTGCCAGCAGCCCGGGGGTAGCGGGGGGCGCTGAAGCTTTCTTT.